The source of this T cell receptor beta chain is a study of T-cell memory formation after mild COVID-19. Study-level information: The TCR clusters were mostly specific to one donor.

The TCR alpha and TCR beta cDNA libraries, bearing sample barcodes and UMIs, were generated by 5'RACE using constant-segment primers. TCRdb independently ran MiXCR on the 5' RACE reads; one entry per CDR3 protein. The sample includes fewer than 250,000 distinct CDR3 sequences, around 26% seen only once; the top ten take 9.5% to 12%. Germline values: CDR1 ENHRY, CDR2 SYGVKD. After removal of 6 bases from V and 6 bases from J, the junction contained 9 bases not matched to a gene. CDR3 length: 16 residues. V gene TRBV10-3 combines with J gene TRBJ2-3; 13 bases agree with TRBD2. The specimen sequenced was PBMCs or a T cell subset sorted from them (not recorded which). This sequence was found in an adult woman who had mild COVID-19 (a few samples of this study predate the infection). Cell type and time point are not known. The CDR3 DNA sequence: TGTGCCATCAGCTGGGGACTAGCGGGAAGTATGGATACGCAGTATTTT. Translated, it gives CAISWGLAGSMDTQYF.